What follows are 17 T cell receptor beta chains derived from one specimen sequenced in a study of cytomegalovirus exposure and HLA in healthy donors (dated by TCRdb to about 2017). Library prep was done by the immunoSEQ multiplex PCR assay. Sourced from immuneACCESS, this table was stored by TCRdb with only in-frame sequences that have V and J called. A share of the clones is absent; for the studies checked, an unresolved V gene accounts for under half, and the remainder has no known explanation. The sample has around 300,000 clones on record, roughly 86% of them singletons. Around 0.88% of the sample is taken by the ten largest. Sequencing used PBMCs. All receptors come from a man between 25 and 39 years old in good health and CMV-seronegative.

The chain combines TRBV19 with TRBJ1-2; no clear D gene. Germline V gene lookup returns CDR1 LNHDA and CDR2 SQIVND (reference sequence). Trimming took off 3 bases at V and 5 bases at J, with 10 bases between the two ends. There are 13 residues in the CDR3. CDR3 coding DNA: TGTGCCAGTAGTATCCTTGAAGCTTATGGCTACACCTTC. It encodes CASSILEAYGYTF.

The rearrangement uses TRBV7-2 and TRBJ2-3; 14 positions agree with TRBD2. V shed 2 bases and J 5 bases; nucleotides not matched to a gene: 6. The CDR3 totals 17 residues. Per the germline V gene, CDR1 is SGHTA and CDR2 is FQGNSA. The DNA of the CDR3 is TGTGCCAGCAGCTTAAGGACTAGCGGGGGGCGGGGAGATACGCAGTATTTT. Residues: CASSLRTSGGRGDTQYF. Filled out from reference TRBV7-2 and TRBJ2-3, the complete variable domain reads GAGVSQSPSNKVTEKGKDVELRCDPISGHTALYWYRQSLGQGLEFLIYFQGNSAPDKSGLPSDRFSAERTGGSVSTLTIQRTQQEDSAVYLCASSLRTSGGRGDTQYFGPGTRLTVL.

The chain couples TRBV5-4 to TRBJ1-1; D ambiguous. V dropped 4 bases and J dropped 3 bases, with 7 bases sitting between them. This CDR3 is built from 12 residues. Germline lookup yields CDR1 SGHNT and CDR2 YYREEE (reference sequence). The CDR3 DNA reads TGTGCCAGCAGCCTCCCAGACACTGAAGCTTTCTTT. It encodes CASSLPDTEAFF.

The genes are TRBV5-1 and TRBJ2-1, with TRBD1 matching over 7 bases. The CDR3 loop spans 13 amino acids. The V and J ends lost 4 bases and 5 bases, in that order; junction bases with no gene match: 3. CDR1 and CDR2 (germline): SGHRS, YFSETQ. Written as DNA, the CDR3 is TGCGCCAGCAGCGTGGGACAGAACAATGAGCAGTTCTTC. It translates to CASSVGQNNEQFF.

The chain combines TRBV9 with TRBJ1-1; D might be TRBD1 (5 bases). The CDR3 contains 14 residues. CDR1 is SGDLS and CDR2 is YYNGEE in the germline V gene. The V end lost 0 bases, the J end lost 4 bases, and 10 bases lay between the germline ends. The CDR3 loop is CASSVGAGTTEAFF. The DNA for the CDR3 is TGTGCCAGCAGCGTAGGAGCGGGGACCACTGAAGCTTTCTTT. The full variable domain, its missing parts supplied by reference TRBV9 and TRBJ1-1, is DSGVTQTPKHLITATGQRVTLRCSPRSGDLSVYWYQQSLDQGLQFLIQYYNGEERAKGNILERFSAQQFPDLHSELNLSSLELGDSALYFCASSVGAGTTEAFFGQGTRLTVV.

This chain links TRBV2 with TRBJ1-5; 9 bases map to TRBD1. CDR1 and CDR2 from the germline V gene are SNHLY and FYNNEI. Trimming removed 5 bases from V and 5 bases from J; junction bases left unmatched: 4. This CDR3 has 14 residues. The DNA of the CDR3 is TGTGCCAGCAGTCCCGACAGGGGGTATCAGCCCCAGCATTTT. Amino acid sequence: CASSPDRGYQPQHF.

The rearrangement joins TRBV30 to TRBJ1-1; 7 bases agree with TRBD1. This CDR3 has 12 residues. Germline V lookup: CDR1 GTSNPN, CDR2 SVGIG (reference sequence). V gave up 5 bases and J gave up 2 bases; unmatched junction bases: 2. The CDR3, as DNA: TGTGCCTGGGGACAGGCTAACACTGAAGCTTTCTTT. It specifies CAWGQANTEAFF.

This rearrangement joins TRBV7-2 to TRBJ1-2; the D gene is possibly TRBD1 (6 bases). CDR1 is SGHTA and CDR2 is FQGNSA in the germline V gene. This CDR3 spans 14 amino acids. Trimming cost V 5 bases and J 4 bases, with 14 bases left between them. CDR3 amino acids: CASSPETGIYGYTF. In DNA, the CDR3 is TGTGCCAGCAGCCCCGAGACAGGAATCTATGGCTACACCTTC.

This clone was found once. V usage is TRBV4-2 and J usage is TRBJ2-4, with TRBD2 identical over 7 bases. The ends lost 1 base at V and 0 bases at J; junction bases unmatched: 3. Germline V gene sequence: CDR1 LGHNA, CDR2 YNFKEQ. This CDR3 comprises 16 residues. The CDR3 DNA reads as TGTGCCAGCAGCCAAGTCGCGGGGGTAGCCAAAAACATTCAGTACTTC. Its protein is CASSQVAGVAKNIQYF.

The V gene is TRBV11-2, the J gene TRBJ2-3; 14 bases match TRBD2. V lost 2 bases and J lost 2; bases outside the gene matches: 6. Per germline, CDR1 SGHAT and CDR2 FQNNGV. The CDR3 is 18 amino acids. CDR3 sequence reads: CASSLWGLAGEFTDTQYF. CDR3 coding DNA: TGTGCCAGCAGCTTATGGGGACTAGCGGGGGAATTCACAGATACGCAGTATTTT. Full variable domain (rest looked up from reference TRBV11-2 and TRBJ2-3): EAGVAQSPRYKIIEKRQSVAFWCNPISGHATLYWYQQILGQGPKLLIQFQNNGVVDDSQLPKDRFSAERLKGVDSTLKIQPAKLEDSAVYLCASSLWGLAGEFTDTQYFGPGTRLTVL.

J is TRBJ1-5 and V is TRBV6-1; D call uncertain. V lost 3 bases and J lost 2, with 8 bases in between. Germline V gene data show CDR1 as MNHNS and CDR2 as SASEGT. There are 14 residues in the CDR3. As DNA, the CDR3 is TGTGCCAGCAGTGAGAGGGAAGGCAATCAGCCCCAGCATTTT. Its translation is CASSEREGNQPQHF.

The gene calls are TRBV7-2 and TRBJ1-5; TRBD1 might be the D (5 bases). Trimming cost V 6 bases and J 7 bases, with 16 bases left between them. This CDR3 contains 14 residues. Germline V gene lookup returns CDR1 SGHTA and CDR2 FQGNSA. DNA of the CDR3: TGTGCCAGCAGTCAGGAGGGGTCCGTGCAGCCCCAGCATTTT. Its protein is CASSQEGSVQPQHF.

This chain uses TRBV7-6 with TRBJ2-7; D is perhaps TRBD2 (6 bases). CDR1 is SGHVS and CDR2 is FNYEAQ in the germline V gene. The CDR3 is 11 residues long. The CDR3 region is CAVGGSYEQYF. The CDR3 nucleotides are TGTGCGGTGGGAGGCTCCTACGAGCAGTACTTC.

The genes are TRBV4-3 and TRBJ1-4; D not certain. V lost 1 base and J 5 bases, leaving 11 bases between the germline ends. Germline values: CDR1 LGHNA, CDR2 YSLEER. The CDR3 runs to 15 residues. CDR3 nucleotide sequence: TGCGCCAGCAGCCAAGGTCTGGGCCCCAATGAAAAACTGTTTTTT. Its translation: CASSQGLGPNEKLFF.

This chain connects TRBV11-2 to TRBJ1-1; 7 bases agree with TRBD1. The CDR3 contains 16 residues. Germline CDR1 reads SGHAT; CDR2 reads FQNNGV. After removal of 5 bases from V and 6 bases from J, the junction contained 15 bases not matched to a gene. The CDR3 loop is CASSPGQRTNEPEAFF. Here the CDR3 DNA reads TGTGCCAGCAGCCCGGGACAGAGAACCAATGAACCTGAAGCTTTCTTT.

The chain uses TRBV7-9 and TRBJ1-3; TRBD1 aligns across 9 bases. The CDR3 spans 15 residues. The V gene end was trimmed by 5 bases and the J gene end by 4 bases; junction bases not matched to a gene: 6. Germline V gives CDR1 SEHNR, CDR2 FQNEAQ (reference sequence). CDR3 region: CASSPTGGRGNTIYF. CDR3 nucleotides: TGTGCCAGCAGCCCGACAGGGGGTAGGGGAAACACCATATATTTT.

The rearrangement joins TRBV7-9 to TRBJ1-1; weak D call: TRBD1 (5 bases). The length of the CDR3 is 16 residues. The germline gives CDR1 SEHNR, CDR2 FQNEAQ (reference sequence). V was cut by 5 bases and J by 5 bases, with 21 bases left in between. CDR3 region: CASSPGGGDSGTEAFF. The CDR3 coding sequence is TGTGCCAGCAGCCCCGGGGGAGGGGATAGTGGGACTGAAGCTTTCTTT.